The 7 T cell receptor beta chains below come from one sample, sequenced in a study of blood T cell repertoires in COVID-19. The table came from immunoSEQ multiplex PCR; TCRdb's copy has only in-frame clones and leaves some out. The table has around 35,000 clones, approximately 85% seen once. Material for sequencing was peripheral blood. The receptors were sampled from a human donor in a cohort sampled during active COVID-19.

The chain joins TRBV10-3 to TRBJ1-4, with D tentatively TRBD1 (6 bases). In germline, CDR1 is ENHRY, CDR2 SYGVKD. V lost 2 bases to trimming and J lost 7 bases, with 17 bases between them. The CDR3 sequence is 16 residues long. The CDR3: CAISEPPGQRGEKLFF. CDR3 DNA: TGTGCCATCAGTGAGCCACCAGGACAGCGGGGTGAAAAACTGTTTTTT.

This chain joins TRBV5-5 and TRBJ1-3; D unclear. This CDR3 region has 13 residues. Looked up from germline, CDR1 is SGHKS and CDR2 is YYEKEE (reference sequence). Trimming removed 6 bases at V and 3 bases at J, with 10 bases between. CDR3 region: CASKLGGGNTIYF. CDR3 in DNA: TGTGCCAGCAAGCTTGGAGGTGGAAACACCATATATTTT.

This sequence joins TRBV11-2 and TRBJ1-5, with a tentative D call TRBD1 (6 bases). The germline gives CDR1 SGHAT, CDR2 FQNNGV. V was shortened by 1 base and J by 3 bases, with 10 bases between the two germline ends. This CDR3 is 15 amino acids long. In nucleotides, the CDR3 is TGTGCCAGCAGCTTAGGGGCAGGGGTCAATCAGCCCCAGCATTTT. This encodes CASSLGAGVNQPQHF.

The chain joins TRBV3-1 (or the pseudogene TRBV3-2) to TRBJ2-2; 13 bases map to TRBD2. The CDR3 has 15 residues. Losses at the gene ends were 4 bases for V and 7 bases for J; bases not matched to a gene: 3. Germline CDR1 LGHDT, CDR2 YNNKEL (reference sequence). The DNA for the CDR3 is TGTGCCAGCAGCCCGGGACTAGCGGGGAGCGGGGAGCTGTTTTTT. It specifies CASSPGLAGSGELFF.

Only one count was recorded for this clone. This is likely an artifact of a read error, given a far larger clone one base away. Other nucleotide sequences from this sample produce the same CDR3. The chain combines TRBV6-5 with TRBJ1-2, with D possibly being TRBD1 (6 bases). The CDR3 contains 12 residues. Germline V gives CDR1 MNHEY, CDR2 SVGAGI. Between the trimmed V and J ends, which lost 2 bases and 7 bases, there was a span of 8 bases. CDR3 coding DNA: TGTGCCAGCAGTTACGGGGGGGCTGGCTACACCTTC. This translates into CASSYGGAGYTF.

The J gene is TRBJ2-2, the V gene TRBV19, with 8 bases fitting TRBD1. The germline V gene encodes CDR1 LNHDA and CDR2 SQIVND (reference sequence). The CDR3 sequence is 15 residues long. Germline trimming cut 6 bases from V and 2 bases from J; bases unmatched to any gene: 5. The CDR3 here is CASSLRGLNTGELFF. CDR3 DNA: TGTGCCAGTAGCCTCAGGGGGCTAAACACCGGGGAGCTGTTTTTT.

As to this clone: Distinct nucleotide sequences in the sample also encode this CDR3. The CDR3 bases are TGCAGTGCTAGTGGGGGCGGGGGCCAAGACAATTCACCCCTCCACTTT. The encoded protein is CSASGGGGQDNSPLHF. V and J are TRBV20-1 and TRBJ1-6; D is perhaps TRBD1 (6 bases). The CDR3 covers 16 residues. Germline V gives CDR1 DFQATT, CDR2 SNEGSKA (reference sequence). The V end lost 3 bases, the J end lost 7 bases, and 19 bases lay between the germline ends.